This TCR beta chain was obtained from a study of T-cell memory formation after mild COVID-19. CDR1 is PRHDT and CDR2 is FYEKMQ in the germline V gene (reference sequence). The germline V and J ends were trimmed by 4 bases and 3 bases, with 16 bases remaining between them. The CDR3 extends over 15 amino acids. Via MiXCR, TCRdb re-called the 5' RACE reads, giving one row per CDR3 protein. Of 200,000 to 300,000 distinct CDR3 sequences listed, over 15% were seen once; the top ten hold around 21%. This clonotype was seen ten or more times. The origin of this receptor is a young man who had mild COVID-19 (a few samples of this study predate the infection). Cell type and time point are not known. The chain links TRBV13 to TRBJ2-7; weak D call: TRBD1 (6 bases). Sequencing was performed on PBMCs or a T cell subset sorted from them (not recorded which). For the CDR3, the DNA is TGTGCCAGCAGCTCCATCAGGGACAACGACTACGAGCAGTACTTC. As protein: CASSSIRDNDYEQYF.